The 19 T cell receptor beta chains below all came from one sample that was sequenced in a study of PD-1 blockade in classical Hodgkin lymphoma. Clones were sequenced by immunoSEQ multiplex PCR, and TCRdb holds only the in-frame ones, with some missing. Here the sample spans about 110,000 clones, roughly 87% being singletons. Time point here: cycle 4 day 1 (C4D1), after five to seven weeks of nivolumab. Brentuximab vedotin exposure varied, and every patient relapsed after autologous stem cell transplantation. This sample comprised peripheral blood mononuclear cells (PBMCs), obtained before the fourth cycle of nivolumab. The origin of the receptors is a human donor with classical Hodgkin lymphoma.

This clone was counted between two and nine times. The V and J genes are TRBV27 and TRBJ2-7; TRBD2 matches 13 bases. Trimming cost V 4 bases and J 4 bases; bases outside gene matches: 10. There are 17 residues in the CDR3. CDR1 and CDR2 from the germline V gene are MNHEY and SMNVEV (reference sequence). In DNA form, the CDR3 reads TGTGCCAGCAGTTCCCTCCCCCGGACTAGCGGGAGTTACGAGCAGTACTTC. The encoded protein is CASSSLPRTSGSYEQYF.

This chain connects TRBV7-2 to TRBJ1-3, with a tentative D call TRBD1 (6 bases). Germline-derived CDR1 and CDR2 are SGHTA and FQGNSA. This CDR3 has 17 amino acids. V was trimmed by 5 bases and J by 0 bases, leaving 17 bases between them. The CDR3 here is CASSRDRRLSSGNTIYF. The DNA for the CDR3 is TGTGCCAGCAGCCGCGACAGGCGACTTAGCTCTGGAAACACCATATATTTT. Based on the CDR3 plus reference TRBV7-2 and TRBJ1-3, the full variable domain is GAGVSQSPSNKVTEKGKDVELRCDPISGHTALYWYRQSLGQGLEFLIYFQGNSAPDKSGLPSDRFSAERTGGSVSTLTIQRTQQEDSAVYLCASSRDRRLSSGNTIYFGEGSWLTVV.

The chain links TRBV19 to TRBJ1-5; D possibly corresponds to TRBD1 (6 bases). Germline V gene data show CDR1 as LNHDA and CDR2 as SQIVND (reference sequence). CDR3 length equals 15 residues. V shed 3 bases and J shed 2 bases, with 11 bases lying between them. The CDR3 coding sequence is TGTGCCAGTAGTATTAGGGGGTCAGGCAATCAGCCCCAGCATTTT. Protein product: CASSIRGSGNQPQHF.

The gene calls are TRBV6-1 and TRBJ2-5, with no clear D. Looked up from germline, CDR1 is MNHNS and CDR2 is SASEGT. Trimming pared 3 bases from V and 7 bases from J, leaving 6 bases between. CDR3 length equals 11 residues. The CDR3 DNA reads TGTGCCAGCAGTGAGGTGGGGACCCAGTACTTC. This gives the protein CASSEVGTQYF.

The chain links TRBV29-1 to TRBJ1-2, with D possibly TRBD1 on 5 matching bases. V shed 3 bases and J shed 4 bases, with 6 bases lying between them. Germline values: CDR1 SQVTM, CDR2 ANQGSEA. This CDR3 is 11 amino acids long. This CDR3 reads CSVEGGYGYTF. The DNA for the CDR3 is TGCAGCGTTGAGGGGGGCTATGGCTACACCTTC.

CDR3 sequence (DNA): TGTGCCAGCAGCTTGTTGTCTCGGCGGGAGTATGAGCAGTTCTTC. Translation gives CASSLLSRREYEQFF. The chain links TRBV11-2 to TRBJ2-1; 7 bases align to TRBD2. The CDR3 runs 15 residues. The V and J ends lost 3 bases and 8 bases, in that order; junction bases with no gene match: 10. Germline V gives CDR1 SGHAT, CDR2 FQNNGV.

This chain joins TRBV4-1 and TRBJ1-3, with a weak D call TRBD1 (6 bases). From germline, CDR1 is MGHRA and CDR2 YSYEKL. This CDR3 spans 16 amino acids. Trimming stripped 2 bases from V and 7 bases from J, with 18 bases between. This CDR3 reads CASSQPGQRVLNTIYF. The CDR3 nucleotides read TGCGCCAGCAGCCAACCAGGACAGAGGGTACTCAACACCATATATTTT.

This clone was counted a single time. V gene TRBV4-1 combines with J gene TRBJ2-7; 8 nucleotides agree with TRBD1. V shed 2 bases, J shed 7 bases, and the junction held 4 bases outside the gene matches. This CDR3 is 13 amino acids long. CDR1 and CDR2 (germline): MGHRA, YSYEKL. In DNA form, the CDR3 reads TGCGCCAGCAGCCAAATCAGGGGGCCAGAGCAGTACTTC. Its protein product is CASSQIRGPEQYF.

This rearrangement joins TRBV5-8 to TRBJ2-7; D not certain. Germline V gene data show CDR1 as SGHTS and CDR2 as YDEGEE. There are 12 residues in the CDR3. Deletions cut 4 bases from V and 2 bases from J, with 7 bases between. This CDR3 reads CASSGNTYEQYF. CDR3 nucleotides: TGTGCCAGCAGCGGAAACACCTACGAGCAGTACTTC.

Only one count was recorded for this clone. The V call is TRBV11-2, the J call TRBJ1-2; D possibly corresponds to TRBD1 (5 bases). This CDR3 comprises 14 residues. Trimming took 1 base from V and 2 from J, leaving 8 bases between them. The germline CDR1 and CDR2 sequences are SGHAT and FQNNGV. CDR3 DNA: TGTGCCAGCAGCTTAGGGGGGGTAAACTATGGCTACACCTTC. Amino acids: CASSLGGVNYGYTF.

CDR3: CASSQEVGVNTGELFF. The DNA for the CDR3 is TGCGCCAGCAGCCAAGAAGTAGGAGTGAACACCGGGGAGCTGTTTTTT. V usage is TRBV4-3 and J usage is TRBJ2-2; D unresolved. The CDR3 loop spans 16 amino acids. Trimming stripped 0 bases from V and 1 base from J, with 9 bases between. Germline loops: CDR1 LGHNA, CDR2 YSLEER.

The rearrangement links TRBV6-5 to TRBJ2-1, with D possibly matching TRBD2 (6 bases). The germline CDR1 and CDR2 sequences are MNHEY and SVGAGI. This CDR3 comprises 14 residues. Trimming removed 5 bases at V and 4 bases at J, with 12 bases between. This CDR3 is CASSPTRNYNEQFF. Written as DNA, the CDR3 is TGTGCCAGCAGTCCGACTAGAAATTACAATGAGCAGTTCTTC.

CDR3 amino acids: CASSPHTVNEQFF. CDR3 nucleotide sequence: TGCGCCAGCAGCCCCCACACAGTAAATGAGCAGTTCTTC. The V and J genes are TRBV4-1 and TRBJ2-1; D is ambiguous. Between the trimmed V and J ends, which lost 4 bases and 7 bases, there was a span of 11 bases. The CDR3 spans 13 residues. Germline assignment: CDR1 MGHRA and CDR2 YSYEKL.

The CDR3, as DNA: TGTGCCAGCAAGGAAAGTAGCGGGAGGGCCGCAGATACGCAGTATTTT. It specifies CASKESSGRAADTQYF. The chain uses TRBV2 and TRBJ2-3, with 11 positions matching TRBD2. V lost 7 bases, J lost 4 bases, and 10 bases stayed unmatched. Germline assignment: CDR1 SNHLY and CDR2 FYNNEI. This CDR3 comprises 16 residues.

To note about this clone: A read error may account for a junction end that differs from germline. The chain joins TRBV29-1 to TRBJ1-1; D is perhaps TRBD1 (5 bases). Germline V gives CDR1 SQVTM, CDR2 ANQGSEA. The CDR3 has 16 amino acids. CDR3 sequence: CGVDNPRDSMNTEAFF. Written as DNA, the CDR3 is TGCGGCGTTGATAACCCCAGGGACTCCATGAACACTGAAGCTTTCTTT.

The V call is TRBV5-6, the J call TRBJ2-7; no clear D gene. The CDR3 spans 13 residues. V shed 2 bases and J shed 4 bases, with 10 bases lying between them. The germline CDR1 and CDR2 sequences are SGHDT and YYEEEE. In DNA form, the CDR3 reads TGTGCCAGCAGCTTTGGGGTCGATTACGAGCAGTACTTC. It translates to CASSFGVDYEQYF.

The chain links TRBV4-1 to TRBJ2-7, with 7 positions matching TRBD2. The CDR3 sequence is 15 residues long. V lost 1 base, J lost 3 bases, and 6 bases stayed unmatched. The V gene's germline CDR1 is MGHRA and CDR2 YSYEKL. In DNA form, the CDR3 reads TGCGCCAGCAGCCAAGTTCGGGCGGGGGTCTACGAGCAGTACTTC. It is translated as CASSQVRAGVYEQYF.

The gene calls are TRBV11-2 and TRBJ1-4; 10 bases agree with TRBD1. Germline CDR1 SGHAT, CDR2 FQNNGV. The CDR3 extends over 14 amino acids. The V gene end was trimmed by 5 bases and the J gene end by 10 bases; junction bases not matched to a gene: 7. The CDR3 loop reads CASSLRQGAGKLFF. CDR3 DNA: TGTGCCAGCAGCCTCAGACAGGGGGCGGGAAAACTGTTTTTT.

The rearrangement links TRBV5-1 to TRBJ2-7, with D perhaps matching TRBD1 (5 bases). The CDR3 extends over 12 amino acids. Germline lookup yields CDR1 SGHRS and CDR2 YFSETQ. Trimming removed 4 bases at V and 4 bases at J, with 9 bases between. As DNA, the CDR3 is TGCGCCAGCAGCCTGGACATATACGAGCAGTACTTC. This gives the protein CASSLDIYEQYF.